The 24 T cell receptor beta chains given below trace back to one sample, sequenced in a study of vaccination and CD4 T cells after COVID-19. The antigens for these receptors are not known. With the Oncomine TCR Beta short-read assay, DNA from cultured CD4+ T cells was sequenced. TCRdb redid the calling of the PCR reads with MiXCR, one entry per CDR3 protein. Here the sample spans fewer than 15,000 distinct CDR3 sequences, about 28% being singletons. Documented treatment: roughly 10-day PBMC culture with coronavirus spike peptide pools or control peptides (ViraFEST assay). Sequencing used cultured CD4+ T cells from blood. These receptors all come from a human donor with COVID-19.

In this sample, this clonotype turned up a few times. The CDR3 sequence: CASSYGQVYEQYF. In DNA, the CDR3 is TGTGCCAGCAGTTACGGGCAGGTCTACGAGCAGTACTTC. The chain carries TRBV6-5 and TRBJ2-7; D is unclear. Deletions cut 2 bases from V and 3 bases from J, with 8 bases between. The CDR3 loop spans 13 amino acids. Germline loops: CDR1 MNHEY, CDR2 SVGAGI.

In this sample, this clonotype turned up a few times. The gene calls are TRBV18 and TRBJ1-2, with D possibly TRBD1 on 6 matching bases. Per the germline V gene, CDR1 is KGHSH and CDR2 is LQKENI. This CDR3 region has 16 residues. V shed 0 bases and J shed 4 bases, with 15 bases lying between them. The CDR3 DNA reads TGTGCCAGCTCACCACCACGCTCCGGGGGGGCCTATGGCTACACCTTC. It encodes CASSPPRSGGAYGYTF.

The CDR3, as DNA: TGTGCCAGCAGCTCGGACAGGGGTCGGAGGGGCTACACCTTC. It translates to CASSSDRGRRGYTF. J is TRBJ1-2 and V is TRBV11-2; 9 bases agree with TRBD1. The CDR3 totals 14 residues. Per the germline V gene, CDR1 is SGHAT and CDR2 is FQNNGV. V trimming: 4 bases; J trimming: 8 bases; junction bases outside the gene matches: 8.

In this sample, this clonotype turned up a few times. The CDR3 sequence is CASSQAAGGMDTQYF. CDR3 bases: TGTGCCAGCAGTCAAGCCGCGGGGGGGATGGATACGCAGTATTTT. The chain uses TRBV6-2 or TRBV6-3 and TRBJ2-3, with 9 nucleotides matching TRBD2. Germline V lookup: CDR1 MNHEY, CDR2 SVGEGT. The CDR3 length is 15 residues. V shed 5 bases, J shed 6 bases, and the junction held 9 bases outside the gene matches.

V gene TRBV7-2 combines with J gene TRBJ2-5; 8 bases fit TRBD1. V dropped 5 bases and J dropped 2; count of bases not matched to a gene: 7. CDR3 length equals 15 residues. CDR1 is SGHTA and CDR2 is FQGNSA in the germline V gene. This CDR3 is CASSLRDRPQETQYF. In nucleotides, the CDR3 is TGTGCCAGCAGCCTCCGGGACAGGCCTCAAGAGACCCAGTACTTC.

This clonotype turned up a few times. The chain uses TRBV25-1 and TRBJ1-6; TRBD1 agrees at 11 bases. Per the germline V gene, CDR1 is MGHDK and CDR2 is SYGVNS. CDR3 size: 15 residues. Trimming at V came to 6 bases and at J to 8 bases, leaving 6 bases not matched to a gene. DNA for the CDR3: TGTGCCAGCAGCCGGCCGGGACAGGGGGATTCACCCCTCCACTTT. Translated: CASSRPGQGDSPLHF.

The chain couples TRBV29-1 to TRBJ2-5; D not resolved. Germline V gene sequence: CDR1 SQVTM, CDR2 ANQGSEA. Trimming cost V 6 bases and J 4 bases, with 6 bases left between them. The CDR3 consists of 10 residues. In DNA, the CDR3 is TGCAGCGTGACCGGAGAGACCCAGTACTTC. It codes for CSVTGETQYF.

This chain connects TRBV6-5 to TRBJ2-2; 7 bases match TRBD2. This CDR3 has 17 residues. Germline V gene lookup returns CDR1 MNHEY and CDR2 SVGAGI. The trim removed 0 bases at V and 6 bases at J, leaving 10 bases unmatched. The CDR3 reads CASSYSDSGRRAGELFF. Here the CDR3 DNA reads TGTGCCAGCAGTTACTCGGATAGCGGGCGCCGGGCCGGGGAGCTGTTTTTT.

The rearrangement joins TRBV11-2 to TRBJ2-4; D not resolved. This CDR3 spans 15 amino acids. Germline V gene data show CDR1 as SGHAT and CDR2 as FQNNGV. V was clipped by 5 bases and J by 3 bases, with 14 bases between them. The CDR3: CASSNPTKGKNIQYF. In DNA, the CDR3 is TGTGCCAGCAGCAACCCAACAAAGGGCAAAAACATTCAGTACTTC.

The rearrangement joins TRBV5-1 to TRBJ2-3; maybe TRBD2 (7 bases). This CDR3 comprises 15 residues. Germline values: CDR1 SGHRS, CDR2 YFSETQ. V was shortened by 2 bases and J by 10 bases, with 20 bases between the two germline ends. The CDR3 DNA follows: TGCGCCAGCAGCTTCGCCCGGGGGGCCCCCGATGCGCAGTATTTT. As protein: CASSFARGAPDAQYF.

The chain links TRBV24-1 to TRBJ2-3; the D gene is possibly TRBD2 (7 bases). The CDR3 loop spans 15 amino acids. Between the trimmed V and J ends, which lost 5 bases and 4 bases, there was a span of 15 bases. Germline-derived CDR1 and CDR2 are KGHDR and SFDVKD. This CDR3 reads CATSGANGGPDTQYF. CDR3 nucleotide sequence: TGTGCCACCAGTGGCGCTAACGGGGGGCCAGATACGCAGTATTTT.

The chain combines TRBV18 with TRBJ1-1, with D tentatively TRBD1 (6 bases). V was pared by 6 bases and J by 5 bases, with 16 bases between. CDR1 and CDR2 (germline): KGHSH, LQKENI. The CDR3 contains 14 residues. The CDR3 sequence: CASSERGAGTEAFF. The CDR3 bases are TGTGCCAGCTCGGAGCGGGGGGCTGGGACTGAAGCTTTCTTT.

V and J are TRBV9 and TRBJ2-3, with TRBD2 matching over 8 bases. Germline V CDR1 and CDR2: SGDLS, YYNGEE. V dropped 0 bases and J dropped 4; count of bases not matched to a gene: 10. The CDR3 runs 17 residues. The CDR3 region is CASSVGSSGGKSDTQYF. The CDR3 DNA reads TGTGCCAGCAGCGTAGGTTCCAGCGGGGGTAAATCAGATACGCAGTATTTT.

The chain has TRBV28 and TRBJ1-4, with 7 nucleotides matching TRBD1. With V trimmed by 6 bases and J by 7 bases, 11 bases remained unmatched. Germline V CDR1 and CDR2: MDHEN, SYDVKM. The CDR3 covers 15 residues. The CDR3 reads CASRVGQAGGEKLFF. CDR3 DNA: TGTGCCAGCAGGGTCGGACAGGCCGGGGGTGAAAAACTGTTTTTT. Full variable domain (outside the CDR3, taken from reference TRBV28 and TRBJ1-4): DVKVTQSSRYLVKRTGEKVFLECVQDMDHENMFWYRQDPGLGLRLIYFSYDVKMKEKGDIPEGYSVSREKKERFSLILESASTNQTSMYLCASRVGQAGGEKLFFGSGTQLSVL.

This clonotype was counted only a few times. The rearrangement uses TRBV7-6 and TRBJ2-2; perhaps TRBD1 as D (5 bases). The CDR3 covers 18 residues. Germline CDR1 and CDR2: SGHVS and FNYEAQ. Trimming left V 1 base short and J 4 bases short, with 19 bases between. CDR3 in amino acids: CASSLVSAKGVSTGELFF. CDR3 sequence (DNA): TGTGCCAGCAGCTTAGTAAGCGCGAAAGGGGTGAGCACCGGGGAGCTGTTTTTT. Filled out from reference TRBV7-6 and TRBJ2-2, the complete variable domain reads GAGVSQSPRYKVTKRGQDVALRCDPISGHVSLYWYRQALGQGPEFLTYFNYEAQQDKSGLPNDRFSAERPEGSISTLTIQRTEQRDSAMYRCASSLVSAKGVSTGELFFGEGSRLTVL.

In its sample, this clonotype was seen a few times. J is TRBJ2-7 and V is TRBV6-5, with 7 bases identical to TRBD1. Germline V lookup: CDR1 MNHEY, CDR2 SVGAGI. J gave up 4 bases and V 0 bases, and 12 bases lay outside the gene matches. The CDR3 spans 17 residues. The CDR3 nucleotides are TGTGCCAGCAGTTACTCGTCTGTCGCAGGGGGAGATTACGAGCAGTACTTC. It encodes CASSYSSVAGGDYEQYF.

The V gene is TRBV20-1, the J gene TRBJ1-2, with a weak D call TRBD1 (5 bases). CDR3 length: 11 amino acids. Germline V gene lookup returns CDR1 DFQATT and CDR2 SNEGSKA (reference sequence). V was shortened by 3 bases and J by 5 bases, with 7 bases between the two germline ends. CDR3 protein: CSASEGYGYTF. CDR3 DNA sequence: TGCAGTGCTAGCGAGGGGTATGGCTACACCTTC.

The chain carries TRBV4-1 and TRBJ1-5; unclear D gene. CDR1 is MGHRA and CDR2 is YSYEKL in the germline V gene. V lost 6 bases to trimming and J lost 0 bases, with 12 bases between them. This CDR3 is built from 15 residues. The CDR3 reads CASRYTPYSNQPQHF. The CDR3 nucleotides are TGCGCCAGCAGATATACACCATATAGCAATCAGCCCCAGCATTTT.

V usage is TRBV7-9 and J usage is TRBJ1-5, with 7 nucleotides matching TRBD1. The CDR3 extends over 13 amino acids. The germline gives CDR1 SEHNR, CDR2 FQNEAQ (reference sequence). Trimming cost V 7 bases and J 2 bases; bases outside gene matches: 2. In DNA form, the CDR3 reads TGTGCCAGCACAGACAGGGGCAATCAGCCCCAGCATTTT. This sequence encodes CASTDRGNQPQHF.

The chain recombines TRBV20-1 with TRBJ1-3, with D perhaps matching TRBD1 (5 bases). Trimming took off 0 bases at V and 2 bases at J, with 11 bases between the two ends. Germline V CDR1 and CDR2: DFQATT, SNEGSKA (reference sequence). The CDR3 runs to 15 residues. In nucleotides, the CDR3 is TGCAGTGCTAGAGATCACTTGGGGGCTGGAAACACCATATATTTT. This translates into CSARDHLGAGNTIYF.

The rearrangement joins TRBV12-3 or TRBV12-4 to TRBJ1-2, with TRBD1 as a possible D gene (5 bases). The CDR3 extends over 15 amino acids. The germline V and J ends were trimmed by 2 bases and 2 bases, with 12 bases remaining between them. Written as DNA, the CDR3 is TGTGCCAGCAGTTTATTCCAGGACACCAACTATGGCTACACCTTC. Amino acids: CASSLFQDTNYGYTF.

The V call is TRBV29-1, the J call TRBJ1-1; 8 bases align to TRBD1. CDR1 is SQVTM, CDR2 ANQGSEA, per germline. Trimming cost V 4 bases and J 0 bases; bases outside gene matches: 1. The length of the CDR3 is 13 residues. Here the CDR3 DNA reads TGCAGCGTTGCCAGGGGGCTGAACACTGAAGCTTTCTTT. Its protein is CSVARGLNTEAFF.

The chain links TRBV7-8 to TRBJ1-4; weak D call: TRBD1 (5 bases). The V end was cut by 4 bases, the J end by 7 bases, with 13 bases between. The germline V gene encodes CDR1 SGHVS and CDR2 FQNEAQ. The CDR3 consists of 14 residues. The CDR3 is CASSSREGSEKLFF. The CDR3 DNA reads TGTGCCAGCAGCTCGCGGGAGGGGTCTGAAAAACTGTTTTTT.

There are a few counts of this clonotype. The gene calls are TRBV24-1 and TRBJ1-1; D is ambiguous. Germline-derived CDR1 and CDR2 are KGHDR and SFDVKD. Deletions cut 5 bases from V and 2 bases from J, with 5 bases between. CDR3 length: 12 amino acids. The CDR3: CATSVDNTEAFF. The CDR3 bases are TGTGCCACCAGTGTCGATAACACTGAAGCTTTCTTT.